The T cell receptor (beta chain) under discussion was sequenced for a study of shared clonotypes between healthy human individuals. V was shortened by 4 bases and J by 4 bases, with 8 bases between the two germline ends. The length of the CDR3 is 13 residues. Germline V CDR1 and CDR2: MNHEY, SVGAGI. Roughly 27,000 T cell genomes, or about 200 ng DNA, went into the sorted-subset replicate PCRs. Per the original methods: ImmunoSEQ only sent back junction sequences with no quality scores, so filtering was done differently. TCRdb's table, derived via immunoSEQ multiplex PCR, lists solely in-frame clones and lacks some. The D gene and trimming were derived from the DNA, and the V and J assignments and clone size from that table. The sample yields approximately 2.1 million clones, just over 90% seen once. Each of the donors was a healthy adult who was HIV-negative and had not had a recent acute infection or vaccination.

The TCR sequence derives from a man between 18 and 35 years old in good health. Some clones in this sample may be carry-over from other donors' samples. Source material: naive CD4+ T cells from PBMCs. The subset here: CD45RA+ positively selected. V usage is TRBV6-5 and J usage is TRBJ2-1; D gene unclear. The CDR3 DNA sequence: TGTGCCAGCAGTTTAGACTGGTACAATGAGCAGTTCTTC. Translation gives CASSLDWYNEQFF.